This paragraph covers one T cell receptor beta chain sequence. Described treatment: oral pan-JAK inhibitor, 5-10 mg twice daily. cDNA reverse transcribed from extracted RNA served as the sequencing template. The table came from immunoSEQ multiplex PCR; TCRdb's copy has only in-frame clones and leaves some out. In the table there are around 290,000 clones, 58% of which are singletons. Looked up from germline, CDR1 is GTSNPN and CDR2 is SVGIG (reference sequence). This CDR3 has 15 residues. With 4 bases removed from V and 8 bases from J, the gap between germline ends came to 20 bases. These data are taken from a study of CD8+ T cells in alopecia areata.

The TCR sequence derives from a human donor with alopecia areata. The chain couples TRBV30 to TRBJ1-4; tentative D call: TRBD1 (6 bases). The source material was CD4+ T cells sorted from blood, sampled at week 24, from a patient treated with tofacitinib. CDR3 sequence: CAWTRSGAREEKLFF. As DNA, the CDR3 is TGTGCCTGGACCAGGTCGGGGGCACGAGAGGAAAAACTGTTTTTT.